These 25 T cell receptor beta chains were all obtained from the same sample, sequenced in a study of post-analysis software for immune sequencing data. Broader study findings: Elevated frequency relative to controls characterized four or five TRBV segments in patients, TRBV5-6, TRBV5-1 and TRBV20-1 among them.

TCR beta libraries were prepared from cDNA with unique molecular identifiers. TCRdb called the PCR reads again in MiXCR, with one record for every CDR3 protein. The sample records about 400,000 distinct CDR3 sequences, about a third being singletons. Their recognized antigens are unknown. The material sequenced was blood. Receptors originate from a girl aged 10 to 17 with multiple sclerosis.

The chain recombines TRBV3-1 with TRBJ1-1; TRBD1 aligns across 7 bases. The CDR3 extends over 11 amino acids. V trimming: 8 bases; J trimming: 8 bases; junction bases outside the gene matches: 5. CDR1 LGHDT and CDR2 YNNKEL come from the germline V gene (reference sequence). The CDR3 bases are TGTGCCAGCCGTAGGGGGCGCGAAGCTTTCTTT. It is translated as CASRRGREAFF.

This clonotype was counted between two and nine times. The CDR3, as DNA: TGTGCCAGCTCGTCCGCTATAGATACGCAGTATTTT. Translation: CASSSAIDTQYF. This chain links TRBV27 with TRBJ2-3; D remains unclear. CDR1 and CDR2 from the germline V gene are MNHEY and SMNVEV (reference sequence). The CDR3 length is 12 residues. V was pared by 8 bases and J by 5 bases, with 11 bases between.

This clonotype has only a few counts. The chain recombines TRBV20-1 with TRBJ2-7, with 8 nucleotides matching TRBD2. The CDR3 has 17 residues. The germline V gene has CDR1 DFQATT and CDR2 SNEGSKA (reference sequence). The ends lost 1 base at V and 2 bases at J; junction bases unmatched: 13. CDR3 loop: CSARAWAGGLFPYEQYF. CDR3 DNA: TGCAGTGCTAGAGCCTGGGCGGGGGGCCTTTTCCCCTACGAGCAGTACTTC.

The chain joins TRBV12-3 or TRBV12-4 to TRBJ2-1; D is unclear. V lost 3 bases to trimming and J lost 1 base, with 7 bases between them. This CDR3 comprises 14 residues. The CDR3 bases are TGTGCCAGCAGTTTGGAGTATTCCTACAATGAGCAGTTCTTC. Protein: CASSLEYSYNEQFF.

The chain combines TRBV10-3 with TRBJ2-7; 9 bases map to TRBD2. V was clipped by 11 bases and J by 7 bases; unmatched bases: 12. The V gene's germline CDR1 is ENHRY and CDR2 SYGVKD. CDR3 size: 13 residues. The CDR3 DNA reads TGTGCCTCTAGAGCGGGGGGCCTGGGAGAGCAGTACTTC. Amino acid sequence: CASRAGGLGEQYF.

The rearrangement joins TRBV19 to TRBJ1-5; D remains unclear. Germline CDR1 reads LNHDA; CDR2 reads SQIVND (reference sequence). The CDR3 runs 14 residues. The V gene lost 4 bases and the J gene lost 3 bases, with 10 bases spanning the gap. CDR3 protein: CASSNQGNNQPQHF. In nucleotides, the CDR3 is TGTGCCAGTAGTAACCAAGGGAACAATCAGCCCCAGCATTTT.

To note about this clonotype: Being one base from a much bigger clone, this may be a read error. This chain links TRBV28 with TRBJ2-2, with D perhaps matching TRBD2 (6 bases). This CDR3 region has 13 residues. Germline CDR1 reads MDHEN; CDR2 reads SYDVKM. CDR3 DNA: TGTGCCAGCAGCTACAAGAACACCGGGGGGCTGTTTTTT. Translated: CASSYKNTGGLFF.

The chain links TRBV6-6 to TRBJ1-2, with D unclear. Germline assignment: CDR1 MNHNY and CDR2 SVGAGI (reference sequence). Between the trimmed V and J ends, which lost 4 bases and 3 bases, there was a span of 12 bases. The CDR3 has 14 amino acids. The CDR3 DNA follows: TGTGCCAGCAGTTTCCGGACGGGCGACTATGGCTACACCTTC. The encoded protein is CASSFRTGDYGYTF.

This sequence joins TRBV5-1 and TRBJ2-7; no clear D. The length of the CDR3 is 11 residues. With 0 bases removed from V and 5 bases from J, the gap between germline ends came to 3 bases. From germline, CDR1 is SGHRS and CDR2 YFSETQ. This CDR3 is CASSLEHEQYF. In DNA, the CDR3 is TGCGCCAGCAGCTTGGAACACGAGCAGTACTTC. Based on the CDR3 plus reference TRBV5-1 and TRBJ2-7, the full variable domain is KAGVTQTPRYLIKTRGQQVTLSCSPISGHRSVSWYQQTPGQGLQFLFEYFSETQRNKGNFPGRFSGRQFSNSRSEMNVSTLELGDSALYLCASSLEHEQYFGPGTRLTVT.

This chain uses TRBV2 with TRBJ2-4; maybe TRBD2 (5 bases). Trimming cost V 6 bases and J 13 bases, with 22 bases left between them. This CDR3 is built from 14 residues. Germline V gene data show CDR1 as SNHLY and CDR2 as FYNNEI. CDR3 region: CASRDWTTYNEQYF. DNA for the CDR3: TGTGCCAGCAGGGACTGGACCACCTACAATGAGCAGTACTTC.

The V call is TRBV3-1, the J call TRBJ2-1; 10 bases are shared with TRBD2. This CDR3 spans 15 amino acids. Germline CDR1 is LGHDT and CDR2 is YNNKEL (reference sequence). V lost 7 bases and J lost 7; bases outside the gene matches: 10. CDR3 sequence reads: CASTHSGGPHNEQFF. DNA of the CDR3: TGTGCCAGCACTCATAGCGGGGGGCCCCATAATGAGCAGTTCTTC.

The rearrangement links TRBV4-2 to TRBJ2-7; 10 bases fit TRBD2. The germline V gene has CDR1 LGHNA and CDR2 YNFKEQ. This CDR3 contains 14 residues. Trimming took 8 bases from V and 6 from J; bases not matched to a gene: 10. The CDR3 region has the DNA TGTGCCAGCGGTAAGGGGACTAGCGAGGGCGAGCAGTACTTC. Its translation: CASGKGTSEGEQYF.

Only a few counts were recorded for this clonotype. The CDR3 sequence: CASSPTHSTEAFF. The DNA for the CDR3 is TGTGCCAGCAGTCCAACTCACAGCACTGAAGCTTTCTTT. The V and J genes are TRBV12-3 or TRBV12-4 and TRBJ1-1; D unresolved. This CDR3 is 13 amino acids long. V lost 5 bases to trimming and J lost 4 bases, with 11 bases between them.

The sample holds a few counts of this clonotype. The genes are TRBV10-3 and TRBJ2-7; 7 positions agree with TRBD1. Germline CDR1 reads ENHRY; CDR2 reads SYGVKD. This CDR3 comprises 15 residues. V shed 6 bases, J shed 1 base, and the junction held 9 bases outside the gene matches. The chain's CDR3 is CAISQGQSLSYEQYF. Here the CDR3 DNA reads TGTGCCATCAGCCAGGGACAGTCTTTATCCTACGAGCAGTACTTC.

This clonotype was seen a few times. V is TRBV20-1 and J is TRBJ2-1, with D possibly TRBD1 on 5 matching bases. CDR1 is DFQATT and CDR2 is SNEGSKA in the germline V gene (reference sequence). This CDR3 has 12 residues. Trimming left V 6 bases short and J 2 bases short, with 8 bases between. The CDR3 bases are TGCAGTGCGAGACAGCCCTACAATGAGCAGTTCTTC. Encoded protein: CSARQPYNEQFF.

V and J are TRBV20-1 and TRBJ2-1; TRBD2 agrees at 8 bases. Germline CDR1 is DFQATT and CDR2 is SNEGSKA (reference sequence). CDR3 length equals 14 residues. V shed 6 bases, J shed 9 bases, and the junction held 13 bases outside the gene matches. The CDR3 nucleotides are TGCAGTGCCTCCTGGACTAGCAAGATCACTGAGCAGTTCTTC. Its protein is CSASWTSKITEQFF.

The table lists this clonotype with a count of one. The CDR3 is CASSYGTGTITEAFF. CDR3 sequence (DNA): TGTGCCAGCAGTTACGGGACAGGGACCATCACTGAAGCTTTCTTT. This chain joins TRBV6-5 and TRBJ1-1; 9 bases agree with TRBD1. Germline CDR1 is MNHEY and CDR2 is SVGAGI. The CDR3 has 15 residues. With V trimmed by 2 bases and J by 4 bases, 5 bases remained unmatched.

This clonotype was detected a few times. The rearrangement uses TRBV4-1 and TRBJ2-1, with TRBD2 matching 8 bases. The germline gives CDR1 MGHRA, CDR2 YSYEKL. Germline trimming cut 4 bases from V and 8 bases from J; bases unmatched to any gene: 16. CDR3 length: 17 amino acids. CDR3 nucleotides: TGCGCCAGCAGCCCAGGAAGGTCGGGGTCCGGGAGGGATGAGCAGTTCTTC. Protein sequence: CASSPGRSGSGRDEQFF.

V usage is TRBV28 and J usage is TRBJ1-6; D is uncertain. This CDR3 contains 14 residues. Trimming stripped 3 bases from V and 4 bases from J, with 7 bases between. Germline V gene data show CDR1 as MDHEN and CDR2 as SYDVKM. The CDR3, as DNA: TGTGCCAGCAGTTTGGTCCAGTATAATTCACCCCTCCACTTT. This codes for CASSLVQYNSPLHF.

This clonotype was seen more than once but under ten times. The chain employs TRBV29-1 and TRBJ1-1; no reliable D call. CDR1 and CDR2 (germline): SQVTM, ANQGSEA. Trimming stripped 3 bases from V and 0 bases from J, with 11 bases between. CDR3 length equals 14 residues. The CDR3 here is CSVDRIGMNTEAFF. In DNA, the CDR3 is TGCAGCGTTGACAGAATTGGCATGAACACTGAAGCTTTCTTT.

The V and J genes are TRBV30 and TRBJ2-7; D is perhaps TRBD2 (6 bases). There are 12 residues in the CDR3. Germline V lookup: CDR1 GTSNPN, CDR2 SVGIG (reference sequence). Trimming stripped 6 bases from V and 3 bases from J, with 12 bases between. CDR3 coding DNA: TGTGCCTGTGACCGACTAGGCTACGAGCAGTACTTC. This gives the protein CACDRLGYEQYF.

This chain connects TRBV24-1 to TRBJ2-4, with D possibly being TRBD1 (5 bases). The CDR3 runs to 17 residues. Trimming removed 5 bases at V and 8 bases at J, with 24 bases between. Germline CDR1 and CDR2: KGHDR and SFDVKD. CDR3 in amino acids: CATSGHLEAGKLDIQYF. The CDR3, as DNA: TGTGCCACCAGTGGACATTTAGAGGCAGGGAAATTGGACATTCAGTACTTC.

The chain employs TRBV12-3 or TRBV12-4 and TRBJ2-2; TRBD2 is a possible D gene (7 bases). The CDR3 runs to 15 residues. V was pared by 6 bases and J by 3 bases, with 14 bases between. The CDR3 loop reads CASRERGGDTGELFF. CDR3 coding DNA: TGTGCCAGCAGGGAGAGGGGGGGGGACACCGGGGAGCTGTTTTTT.

The CDR3, as DNA: TGTGCCAGCAGCAAAGTAGGCCCCGAGGGTCCCGACTCTGGGGCCAACGTCCTGACTTTC. Its translation is CASSKVGPEGPDSGANVLTF. The chain links TRBV21-1 to TRBJ2-6; TRBD1 is the table's D call and was not checked against the DNA. TRBV21-1 is classified as a pseudogene. The CDR3 loop spans 20 amino acids.

This chain connects TRBV18 to TRBJ2-1; tentative D call: TRBD1 (5 bases). The CDR3 contains 14 residues. Germline V gives CDR1 KGHSH, CDR2 LQKENI. The germline V and J ends were trimmed by 3 bases and 9 bases, with 15 bases remaining between them. The CDR3 region has the DNA TGTGCCAGCTCACCTGGGGCAGAAACGGGTGAGCAGTTCTTC. It encodes CASSPGAETGEQFF.